These 27 T cell receptor beta chains were all obtained from the same sample, sequenced in a study of T cell repertoires and leukemia-associated antigens. In TCRdb, the 5' RACE reads were re-called with MiXCR into one record per CDR3 protein. This sample yields some 11,000 distinct CDR3 sequences, of which roughly 39% are seen a single time; roughly 30% belongs to the top ten. These receptors' antigens are unknown. Sequences were obtained from CD3+ T cells sorted from blood and cultured. The receptors here all came from a female donor in good health.

The chain links TRBV20-1 to TRBJ2-5, with 9 bases fitting TRBD2. V gave up 0 bases and J gave up 4 bases; unmatched junction bases: 9. CDR3 length equals 16 residues. From germline, CDR1 is DFQATT and CDR2 SNEGSKA (reference sequence). CDR3 sequence: CSARDPASGMGETQYF. Written as DNA, the CDR3 is TGCAGTGCTAGAGATCCGGCTAGCGGGATGGGAGAGACCCAGTACTTC.

This rearrangement joins TRBV20-1 to TRBJ2-2; maybe TRBD1 (5 bases). V gave up 3 bases and J gave up 0 bases, with 8 bases separating them. The CDR3 is made up of 14 amino acids. Germline V gene data show CDR1 as DFQATT and CDR2 as SNEGSKA (reference sequence). The CDR3 spells CSARPGTNTGELFF. CDR3 bases: TGCAGTGCTAGGCCAGGGACGAACACCGGGGAGCTGTTTTTT.

As to this clonotype: This sequence may be a read error, since a much larger clone differs from it by one base. The chain employs TRBV6-1 and TRBJ1-1; 8 positions agree with TRBD1. This CDR3 is 15 amino acids long. Germline loops: CDR1 MNHNS, CDR2 SASEGT. The CDR3 DNA sequence: TGTGCCAGCAGCCCCTGGGGACAGGTGAACACTGAAGCTTCCTTT. This gives the protein CASSPWGQVNTEASF.

Details on this clonotype: The junction departs from the called germline gene at one end, perhaps through a read error. The J gene is TRBJ2-1, the V gene TRBV5-1; the D gene is possibly TRBD1 (6 bases). This CDR3 region has 13 residues. Germline CDR1 is SGHRS and CDR2 is YFSETQ. The CDR3 DNA sequence: TGCGCCAGCGCCGGGACAACCTACAATGAGCAGTCCTTC. This codes for CASAGTTYNEQSF.

The V gene is TRBV12-3 or TRBV12-4, the J gene TRBJ2-5; TRBD2 agrees at 9 bases. The ends lost 7 bases at V and 7 bases at J; junction bases unmatched: 13. This CDR3 comprises 15 residues. The CDR3 DNA reads TGTGCCAGCAAAAATAGCGGGGGCAGGTTGGGGACCCAGTACTTC. It is translated as CASKNSGGRLGTQYF.

This chain uses TRBV2 with TRBJ2-4, with a tentative D call TRBD1 (5 bases). The ends were cut back, 8 bases at V and 0 bases at J, with 11 bases in the middle. Looked up from germline, CDR1 is SNHLY and CDR2 is FYNNEI. CDR3 length: 14 residues. This CDR3 is CASQDRVAKNIQYF. The CDR3 region has the DNA TGTGCCAGCCAAGACAGAGTAGCCAAAAACATTCAGTACTTC.

About this clonotype itself: A much bigger clone sits one base away, suggesting this may be a read error. V and J are TRBV3-1 and TRBJ2-7, with 10 bases lining up with TRBD2. Germline lookup yields CDR1 LGHDT and CDR2 YNNKEL (reference sequence). V gave up 4 bases and J gave up 6 bases; unmatched junction bases: 9. This CDR3 contains 15 residues. The CDR3 region is CASSLGTSGTFEQYF. The CDR3 DNA reads TGTGCCAGCAGCCTGGGTACTAGCGGGACATTCGAGCAGTACTTC.

The CDR3 sequence: CSARGWPGNTEAFF. CDR3 nucleotide sequence: TGCAGTGCTAGGGGGTGGCCGGGGAACACTGAAGCTTTCTTT. The chain recombines TRBV20-1 with TRBJ1-1, with D unclear. This CDR3 is 14 amino acids long. The V and J ends lost 3 bases and 1 base respectively, with 12 bases between them. Germline V gene lookup returns CDR1 DFQATT and CDR2 SNEGSKA (reference sequence).

This clonotype came up a few times. The chain has TRBV6-5 and TRBJ2-7, with 9 bases aligning to TRBD1. V lost 4 bases and J lost 2; bases outside the gene matches: 3. Per the germline V gene, CDR1 is MNHEY and CDR2 is SVGAGI. The CDR3 has 14 amino acids. In DNA, the CDR3 is TGTGCCAGCAGTTCCTGGGACAGGGCCTACGAGCAGTACTTC. Its translation is CASSSWDRAYEQYF.

The V gene is TRBV11-2, the J gene TRBJ2-1; the D gene could be TRBD1 or TRBD2 (5 bases each). Germline-derived CDR1 and CDR2 are SGHAT and FQNNGV. This CDR3 has 11 residues. V lost 5 bases and J 14 bases, leaving 13 bases between the germline ends. CDR3 residues: CASSPGRLKFF. CDR3 DNA sequence: TGTGCCAGCAGCCCGGGACGATTAAAGTTCTTC.

The chain couples TRBV20-1 to TRBJ2-3; TRBD2 agrees at 9 bases. Trimming removed 6 bases from V and 5 bases from J; junction bases left unmatched: 6. Germline assignment: CDR1 DFQATT and CDR2 SNEGSKA (reference sequence). The CDR3 totals 13 residues. CDR3 in amino acids: CSATGLAKDTQYF. DNA of the CDR3: TGCAGTGCAACAGGACTAGCGAAAGATACGCAGTATTTT.

This chain joins TRBV24-1 and TRBJ2-5; the match to TRBD2 covers 7 bases. V shed 10 bases, J shed 5 bases, and the junction held 9 bases outside the gene matches. This CDR3 is 13 amino acids long. Germline V lookup: CDR1 KGHDR, CDR2 SFDVKD. The CDR3 coding sequence is TGTGCCACTGCTGTGGCCGGGGGGGAGACCCAGTACTTC. Translated: CATAVAGGETQYF.

This clonotype has only a few counts. The V and J genes are TRBV11-2 and TRBJ1-1, with a tentative D call TRBD1 (5 bases). Trimming left V 2 bases short and J 4 bases short, with 17 bases between. This CDR3 is 16 amino acids long. Germline V gives CDR1 SGHAT, CDR2 FQNNGV. This CDR3 is CASSLLGQGGRTEAFF. Here the CDR3 DNA reads TGTGCCAGCAGCTTATTGGGGCAGGGAGGTCGCACTGAAGCTTTCTTT.

The rearrangement joins TRBV20-1 to TRBJ2-1; 8 positions agree with TRBD2. Germline CDR1 and CDR2: DFQATT and SNEGSKA (reference sequence). Trimming at V came to 7 bases and at J to 1 base, leaving 12 bases not matched to a gene. The CDR3 has 16 amino acids. CDR3 nucleotides: TGCAGTGGAAGCCTTTCCGGGAGGGCGTCCTACAATGAGCAGTTCTTC. This translates into CSGSLSGRASYNEQFF.

This clonotype was found many times. This chain links TRBV7-9 with TRBJ2-2; D is perhaps TRBD1 (6 bases). Trimming took 5 bases from V and 3 from J, leaving 10 bases between them. The length of the CDR3 is 14 residues. Germline lookup yields CDR1 SEHNR and CDR2 FQNEAQ (reference sequence). The CDR3 bases are TGTGCCAGCAGCCCCTGGGGGCACACCGGGGAGCTGTTTTTT. Translating gives CASSPWGHTGELFF.

In its sample, this clonotype was seen many times. The chain is built from TRBV7-9 and TRBJ1-2; the D gene is possibly TRBD1 (6 bases). The CDR3 has 13 amino acids. The V and J ends lost 5 bases and 2 bases respectively, with 9 bases between them. CDR1 is SEHNR and CDR2 is FQNEAQ in the germline V gene (reference sequence). CDR3 bases: TGTGCCAGCAGCAGCACAGGGAACTATGGCTACACCTTC. Encoded protein: CASSSTGNYGYTF.

This clonotype was found many times. The chain uses TRBV5-1 and TRBJ1-2; 7 nucleotides match TRBD1. The CDR3 runs to 14 residues. V gave up 1 base and J gave up 3 bases; unmatched junction bases: 3. Germline CDR1 is SGHRS and CDR2 is YFSETQ. Here the CDR3 DNA reads TGCGCCAGCAGCTTGACAGGGGTCCACTATGGCTACACCTTC. Residues: CASSLTGVHYGYTF.

V and J are TRBV5-1 and TRBJ1-1, with D perhaps matching TRBD1 (6 bases). The V end was cut by 6 bases, the J end by 4 bases, with 13 bases between. Germline V gives CDR1 SGHRS, CDR2 YFSETQ. CDR3 length equals 13 residues. CDR3 amino acids: CASTDSLSTEAFF. Written as DNA, the CDR3 is TGCGCCAGCACGGACAGTCTGAGCACTGAAGCTTTCTTT.

This clonotype was detected ten times or more. This chain links TRBV18 with TRBJ2-5; 10 positions match TRBD2. The CDR3 is made up of 16 amino acids. The junction had 7 bases not matched to a gene; V was cut back by 4 bases and J by 2 bases. Germline CDR1 is KGHSH and CDR2 is LQKENI. The CDR3 nucleotides are TGTGCCAGCTCACGACGGACTAGCGGACTTCAAGAGACCCAGTACTTC. Its translation is CASSRRTSGLQETQYF.

The chain uses TRBV29-1 and TRBJ2-1; 7 nucleotides agree with TRBD2. Germline CDR1 SQVTM, CDR2 ANQGSEA. Trimming took 7 bases from V and 4 from J; bases not matched to a gene: 16. The CDR3 loop spans 16 amino acids. CDR3 protein: CSDTSGLAVSYNEQFF. The CDR3 coding sequence is TGCAGCGATACATCGGGGCTAGCGGTTAGTTACAATGAGCAGTTCTTC.

The chain has TRBV9 and TRBJ1-6; D unresolved. Germline CDR1 and CDR2: SGDLS and YYNGEE. The CDR3 loop spans 16 amino acids. The V end lost 5 bases, the J end lost 11 bases, and 23 bases lay between the germline ends. CDR3 nucleotides: TGTGCCAGCAGTTCACCTGGACGGACGTATTATCCACCCCTCCACTTT. Residues: CASSSPGRTYYPPLHF.

This clonotype is medium-sized. The chain uses TRBV7-9 and TRBJ1-6; TRBD1 is a possible D gene (5 bases). The V end was cut by 5 bases, the J end by 0 bases, with 14 bases between. Germline CDR1 and CDR2: SEHNR and FQNEAQ (reference sequence). This CDR3 is built from 17 residues. CDR3: CASSPVGGSSYNSPLHF. The DNA of the CDR3 is TGTGCCAGCAGCCCGGTTGGGGGGAGCTCCTATAATTCACCCCTCCACTTT. Full variable domain (remainder filled in from reference TRBV7-9 and TRBJ1-6): DTGVSQNPRHKITKRGQNVTFRCDPISEHNRLYWYRQTLGQGPEFLTYFQNEAQLEKSRLLSDRFSAERPKGSFSTLEIQRTEQGDSAMYLCASSPVGGSSYNSPLHFGNGTRLTVT.

This clonotype was detected ten times or more. This chain connects TRBV6-6 to TRBJ2-5; D might be TRBD1 (6 bases). Trimming cost V 6 bases and J 2 bases, with 10 bases left between them. Germline CDR1 and CDR2: MNHNY and SVGAGI (reference sequence). The CDR3 spans 13 residues. The CDR3 DNA reads as TGTGCCAGCAGACCAGGACAGCAAGAGACCCAGTACTTC. Protein: CASRPGQQETQYF.

Notes on this clonotype: The junction departs from the called germline gene at one end, perhaps through a read error. The CDR3 region has the DNA TGTGCCACCCAAGAGGCGGGTGAGCGGTTCTTC. Protein: CATQEAGERFF. This chain links TRBV6-6 with TRBJ2-1, with D perhaps matching TRBD2 (5 bases). Germline CDR1 reads MNHNY; CDR2 reads SVGAGI (reference sequence). The CDR3 is made up of 11 amino acids.

This clonotype was found a few times. This sequence joins TRBV11-2 and TRBJ2-7; 15 nucleotides agree with TRBD2. Germline CDR1 SGHAT, CDR2 FQNNGV. V lost 5 bases and J lost 1; bases outside the gene matches: 12. There are 19 residues in the CDR3. CDR3 protein: CASSPGLAGGWCCSYEQYF. The CDR3 region has the DNA TGTGCCAGCAGCCCGGGACTAGCGGGAGGCTGGTGTTGTTCCTACGAGCAGTACTTC. The entire variable domain, with the rest obtained from reference TRBV11-2 and TRBJ2-7, is as follows: EAGVAQSPRYKIIEKRQSVAFWCNPISGHATLYWYQQILGQGPKLLIQFQNNGVVDDSQLPKDRFSAERLKGVDSTLKIQPAKLEDSAVYLCASSPGLAGGWCCSYEQYFGPGTRLTVT.

This clonotype has a handful of counts. The CDR3 loop reads CSARDQIEGEIGEQFF. The CDR3 DNA is TGCAGTGCTAGAGATCAAATAGAGGGAGAGATTGGTGAGCAGTTCTTC. V usage is TRBV20-1 and J usage is TRBJ2-1; weak D call: TRBD2 (5 bases). CDR3 length: 16 residues. V was pared by 0 bases and J by 9 bases, with 21 bases between. From germline, CDR1 is DFQATT and CDR2 SNEGSKA (reference sequence).

This chain uses TRBV5-1 with TRBJ2-3; 8 bases match TRBD1. This CDR3 spans 17 amino acids. The V and J ends lost 2 bases and 3 bases, in that order; junction bases with no gene match: 11. Per the germline V gene, CDR1 is SGHRS and CDR2 is YFSETQ. The chain's CDR3 is CASSFMMTGASTDTQYF. CDR3 in DNA: TGCGCCAGCAGCTTCATGATGACAGGGGCGTCTACAGATACGCAGTATTTT.